Presented here are 25 T cell receptor beta chains from one specimen sequenced in a study of CD8 T cells in Susac syndrome. RNA amounts of roughly 0.45 to 1 ug underwent reverse transcription with random hexamers. TCRdb processed the immunoSEQ multiplex PCR reads anew with MiXCR; each CDR3 protein has one entry. This sample has approximately 230,000 distinct CDR3 sequences, with just under 95% found just once. Input material: CD4+ T cells from PBMCs. The receptors here all came from a human donor with multiple sclerosis.

The chain uses TRBV5-1 and TRBJ1-1, with 7 bases identical to TRBD1. This CDR3 is 15 amino acids long. Per germline, CDR1 SGHRS and CDR2 YFSETQ. The junction had 11 bases not matched to a gene; V was cut back by 6 bases and J by 3 bases. The CDR3 loop is CASTPGDRRHTEAFF. CDR3 DNA: TGCGCCAGCACCCCAGGGGACAGAAGGCACACTGAAGCTTTCTTT.

The chain carries TRBV10-3 and TRBJ2-3; TRBD2 might be the D (6 bases). Germline V lookup: CDR1 ENHRY, CDR2 SYGVKD. The CDR3 is made up of 11 amino acids. Trimming removed 11 bases from V and 6 bases from J, with 12 bases in between. The chain's CDR3 is CAAGPGDTQYF. The DNA for the CDR3 is TGTGCCGCGGGGCCCGGGGATACGCAGTATTTT.

The CDR3 reads CASSGVHEAFF. CDR3 in DNA: TGTGCCAGCAGTGGAGTACATGAAGCTTTCTTT. V gene TRBV25-1 combines with J gene TRBJ1-1; D uncertain. Trimming removed 4 bases at V and 7 bases at J, with 7 bases between. CDR1 MGHDK and CDR2 SYGVNS come from the germline V gene. The CDR3 is 11 residues long.

The chain links TRBV3-1 to TRBJ1-4; weak D call: TRBD1 (5 bases). The CDR3 runs 15 residues. CDR1 is LGHDT and CDR2 is YNNKEL in the germline V gene (reference sequence). The V end lost 1 base, the J end lost 8 bases, and 14 bases lay between the germline ends. The chain's CDR3 is CASSQGDRGAEKLFF. The CDR3 DNA sequence: TGTGCCAGCAGCCAAGGAGACCGCGGGGCGGAAAAACTGTTTTTT.

The V gene is TRBV6-5, the J gene TRBJ2-4; perhaps D is TRBD1 or TRBD2 (5 bases each). Per germline, CDR1 MNHEY and CDR2 SVGAGI. V lost 6 bases to trimming and J lost 5 bases, with 17 bases between them. CDR3 size: 15 residues. CDR3 protein: CASRLRSGLQNIQYF. The DNA of the CDR3 is TGTGCCAGCAGACTAAGGTCGGGGCTCCAAAACATTCAGTACTTC.

The chain links TRBV12-3 or TRBV12-4 to TRBJ2-4; D call uncertain. V lost 6 bases and J 0 bases, leaving 12 bases between the germline ends. The CDR3 is 15 amino acids. CDR3 nucleotides: TGTGCCAGCAGCCCCCCCGGGTTAGCCAAAAACATTCAGTACTTC. The encoded protein is CASSPPGLAKNIQYF.

The chain has TRBV30 and TRBJ2-2; 9 nucleotides agree with TRBD2. With 0 bases clipped from V and 6 bases from J, the junction kept 2 bases outside the gene matches. The CDR3 spans 14 residues. Looked up from germline, CDR1 is GTSNPN and CDR2 is SVGIG (reference sequence). The CDR3 region is CAWSVGGRAGELFF. In DNA, the CDR3 is TGTGCCTGGAGTGTAGGCGGGAGGGCCGGGGAGCTGTTTTTT. The full variable domain, its missing parts supplied by reference TRBV30 and TRBJ2-2, is SQTIHQWPATLVQPVGSPLSLECTVEGTSNPNLYWYRQAAGRGLQLLFYSVGIGQISSEVPQNLSASRPQDRQFILSSKKLLLSDSGFYLCAWSVGGRAGELFFGEGSRLTVL.

The chain uses TRBV29-1 and TRBJ2-1; possible D gene TRBD1, 6 bases. Between the trimmed V and J ends, which lost 2 bases and 2 bases, there was a span of 10 bases. CDR3 length: 14 residues. Germline loops: CDR1 SQVTM, CDR2 ANQGSEA. The CDR3 here is CSVEPGATYNEQFF. Here the CDR3 DNA reads TGCAGCGTTGAACCAGGGGCCACCTACAATGAGCAGTTCTTC.

V usage is TRBV20-1 and J usage is TRBJ2-3; perhaps TRBD2 as D (6 bases). Per germline, CDR1 DFQATT and CDR2 SNEGSKA (reference sequence). With 6 bases removed from V and 6 bases from J, the gap between germline ends came to 16 bases. The CDR3 covers 13 residues. This CDR3 is CSALPEAGDTQYF. The CDR3 region has the DNA TGCAGTGCCCTTCCTGAGGCGGGGGATACGCAGTATTTT.

The chain employs TRBV7-9 and TRBJ1-1; 9 nucleotides line up with TRBD1. Germline CDR1 SEHNR, CDR2 FQNEAQ (reference sequence). Trimming took 5 bases from V and 6 from J; bases not matched to a gene: 13. The CDR3 is 16 residues long. Written as DNA, the CDR3 is TGTGCCAGCAGCCTAAGGGGGGACAGGGTTCAACCTGAAGCTTTCTTT. As protein: CASSLRGDRVQPEAFF.

The chain joins TRBV28 to TRBJ2-5; TRBD1 is a possible D gene (6 bases). Germline loops: CDR1 MDHEN, CDR2 SYDVKM. The CDR3 loop spans 16 amino acids. Trimming removed 7 bases from V and 4 bases from J, with 22 bases in between. The CDR3 spells CASTQKDSRLSETQYF. The CDR3 DNA reads as TGTGCCAGCACCCAAAAGGACAGCCGACTATCAGAGACCCAGTACTTC.

This clonotype is a singleton in its sample. The chain combines TRBV24-1 with TRBJ1-2, with 10 bases lining up with TRBD1. The V and J ends lost 4 bases and 6 bases, in that order; junction bases with no gene match: 7. Germline loops: CDR1 KGHDR, CDR2 SFDVKD. This CDR3 has 15 residues. The CDR3 spells CATSEGTGVGNGYTF. The DNA for the CDR3 is TGTGCCACCAGTGAGGGGACAGGGGTTGGTAATGGCTACACCTTC.

This rearrangement joins TRBV29-1 to TRBJ2-5; tentatively, D is TRBD1 or TRBD2 (7 bases each). The V end lost 4 bases, the J end lost 3 bases, and 12 bases lay between the germline ends. This CDR3 comprises 13 residues. Germline values: CDR1 SQVTM, CDR2 ANQGSEA. CDR3 in DNA: TGCAGCGTTGGGCGGGGGACAGAAGAGACCCAGTACTTC. Translated: CSVGRGTEETQYF.

The chain employs TRBV4-2 and TRBJ2-5, with D maybe TRBD1 (6 bases). Germline V gives CDR1 LGHNA, CDR2 YNFKEQ. V lost 6 bases to trimming and J lost 5 bases, with 16 bases between them. CDR3 length equals 14 residues. The CDR3 DNA follows: TGTGCCAGCAGTCCGGGACACCTGGGGGAGACCCAGTACTTC. This translates into CASSPGHLGETQYF.

This clonotype turned up a few times. The CDR3 sequence: CSASGRGSTDTQYF. DNA of the CDR3: TGCAGTGCTAGCGGGAGGGGGAGCACAGATACGCAGTATTTT. The chain uses TRBV20-1 and TRBJ2-3; the match to TRBD2 covers 8 bases. This CDR3 has 14 residues. V shed 3 bases and J 0 bases; nucleotides not matched to a gene: 2. Germline CDR1 is DFQATT and CDR2 is SNEGSKA (reference sequence).

The chain carries TRBV12-3 or TRBV12-4 and TRBJ2-6; D gene ambiguous. V was clipped by 6 bases and J by 0 bases, with 15 bases between them. The CDR3 has 17 amino acids. The DNA of the CDR3 is TGTGCCAGCAGGGCCGGACGGCATAACTCTGGGGCCAACGTCCTGACTTTC. This translates into CASRAGRHNSGANVLTF.

The V gene is TRBV20-1, the J gene TRBJ2-3; D possibly corresponds to TRBD1 (6 bases). This CDR3 is 14 amino acids long. The V and J ends lost 5 bases and 4 bases respectively, with 16 bases between them. CDR1 and CDR2 (germline): DFQATT, SNEGSKA (reference sequence). CDR3 nucleotide sequence: TGCAGTGCTGCCCCAGGGGTAGGGCCAGATACGCAGTATTTT. Translation: CSAAPGVGPDTQYF.

The CDR3 spells CASSGVAPGAGNTIYF. The DNA for the CDR3 is TGTGCCAGCAGCGGTGTAGCCCCAGGGGCTGGAAACACCATATATTTT. The chain joins TRBV9 to TRBJ1-3; maybe TRBD1 (6 bases). Germline assignment: CDR1 SGDLS and CDR2 YYNGEE. This CDR3 has 16 residues. V lost 3 bases and J lost 2, with 15 bases in between.

The chain carries TRBV24-1 and TRBJ2-7; 8 positions match TRBD1. V lost 1 base, J lost 7 bases, and 5 bases stayed unmatched. CDR1 is KGHDR and CDR2 is SFDVKD in the germline V gene. The CDR3 is made up of 14 amino acids. CDR3 sequence: CATSDFQGAGEQYV. The CDR3 DNA is TGTGCCACCAGTGATTTTCAGGGGGCGGGAGAGCAGTACGTC.

The CDR3 here is CASSLISGQNTEAFF. DNA for the CDR3: TGTGCCAGCAGCTTAATTTCCGGACAGAACACTGAAGCTTTCTTT. This chain links TRBV7-3 with TRBJ1-1; D possibly corresponds to TRBD1 (5 bases). This CDR3 spans 15 amino acids. V dropped 1 base and J dropped 1 base, with 10 bases sitting between them. Germline loops: CDR1 SGHTA, CDR2 FQGTGA.

The gene calls are TRBV29-1 and TRBJ1-1; D perhaps matches TRBD1 (5 bases). Germline lookup yields CDR1 SQVTM and CDR2 ANQGSEA. V lost 4 bases to trimming and J lost 3 bases, with 9 bases between them. The CDR3 runs 12 residues. CDR3 nucleotide sequence: TGCAGCGTTGCCAGGGTGGACACTGAAGCTTTCTTT. Amino acids: CSVARVDTEAFF.

The V and J genes are TRBV4-1 and TRBJ1-4, with D unresolved. This CDR3 has 15 amino acids. Germline V gene sequence: CDR1 MGHRA, CDR2 YSYEKL. Trimming cost V 1 base and J 11 bases, with 17 bases left between them. As DNA, the CDR3 is TGCGCCAGCAGCCAAGCATTAAACTTTGCCGGGAAACTGTTTTTT. Translated: CASSQALNFAGKLFF.

The chain has TRBV5-1 and TRBJ2-2, with 10 bases matching TRBD2. The germline gives CDR1 SGHRS, CDR2 YFSETQ. The CDR3 loop spans 18 amino acids. J lost 5 bases, V lost 0 bases, and 10 bases had no gene match. CDR3 loop: CASSLEAAGLARTGELFF. The CDR3 DNA follows: TGCGCCAGCAGCTTGGAGGCTGCGGGACTAGCGAGGACCGGGGAGCTGTTTTTT.

The V call is TRBV12-3 or TRBV12-4, the J call TRBJ2-6; 8 bases fit TRBD1. The CDR3 is made up of 15 amino acids. With 5 bases clipped from V and 2 bases from J, the junction kept 2 bases outside the gene matches. For the CDR3, the DNA is TGTGCCAGCAGTCTGACAGGGGCTGGGGCCAACGTCCTGACTTTC. Translating it yields CASSLTGAGANVLTF.

As for this clonotype: At one end, the junction sequence differs from germline, possibly due to a read error. This chain joins TRBV29-1 and TRBJ2-3, with D unresolved. Germline values: CDR1 SQVTM, CDR2 ANQGSEA. The CDR3 loop spans 13 amino acids. CDR3 residues: CSVEEVAPDTQYF. CDR3 bases: TGCAGCGTCGAAGAGGTGGCTCCAGATACGCAGTATTTT.